The present T cell receptor (beta chain) was sequenced within a study of cytomegalovirus exposure and HLA in healthy donors. The CDR3 loop spans 15 amino acids. The V gene lost 1 base and the J gene lost 7 bases, with 14 bases spanning the gap. The germline gives CDR1 LNHNV, CDR2 YYDKDF (reference sequence). PCR was performed using 60 Vbeta and 13 Jbeta primers. Per the original methods: Around 80 million unique TCR beta chains, around 11 million of them shared, were counted by a later analysis. The repertoire was sequenced with immunoSEQ multiplex PCR; TCRdb's copy has only in-frame clones and lacks some. The V and J calls and clone size are taken from that table; D and trimming were inferred from the DNA. Among around 110,000 clones, around two thirds were seen once, and the ten largest hold roughly 8.6%.

V gene TRBV15 combines with J gene TRBJ1-5; D not resolved. What was sequenced was PBMCs. This clonotype was sampled from a woman aged 40 to 50 in good health and CMV-seropositive. In DNA form, the CDR3 reads TGTGCCACCAGCAGAGTGGGGAGGGTCGGGCAGCCCCAGCATTTT. This gives the protein CATSRVGRVGQPQHF.